This record looks at one TCR beta chain sequence and its context. Its antigen is still unknown. CDR3 length: 13 residues. Looked up from germline, CDR1 is LNHDA and CDR2 is SQIVND (reference sequence). V was cut by 7 bases and J by 0 bases, with 9 bases left in between. These data belong to a study of T cell responses to AZD1222 COVID-19 vaccine. General study findings and limits: White British people made up most donors, females outnumbered males, and clonal diversity was possibly underestimated.

Clones were sequenced by immunoSEQ multiplex PCR, and TCRdb holds only the in-frame ones, with some missing. The table shows roughly 150,000 clones, with 90% to 95% occurring only once. The receptor was derived from an adult in good health. This chain connects TRBV19 to TRBJ2-5; a possible D gene is TRBD1 (6 bases). Sequenced material: peripheral blood, taken on day 0 of AZD1222 vaccination. CDR3 sequence reads: CASNEGDQETQYF. The CDR3 nucleotides read TGTGCCAGTAATGAGGGGGACCAAGAGACCCAGTACTTC.